This T cell receptor beta chain was retrieved from a study of T cells in Graves' hyperthyroidism and ophthalmopathy. The CDR3 sequence is 14 residues long. Germline CDR1 MNHEY, CDR2 SMNVEV (reference sequence). Trimming removed 4 bases from V and 0 bases from J, with 7 bases in between. This clonotype was recorded many times. RNA transcripts yielded amplified TCR beta CDR3 regions. A set of HTBI primers served as the primers for a first-round RT-PCR of the TCR CDR3. TCRdb passed the multiplex PCR reads through MiXCR, listing each CDR3 protein once. Of 600,000 or so distinct CDR3 sequences in the sample, 11% to 15% were seen once.

The genes are TRBV27 and TRBJ2-1, with D unclear. The sequence was collected from a woman aged 18-29 years with Graves' ophthalmopathy. Sequencing was done on a sample of blood. CDR3 DNA: TGTGCCAGCAGTTCTGACAACTCCTACAATGAGCAGTTCTTC. Its protein product is CASSSDNSYNEQFF.